This T cell receptor (beta chain) originates from a study of early T cells in non-severe SARS-CoV-2 infection (dated by TCRdb to the early 2020s). Describing the broader study: Because TCR sequencing relied on bulk RNA taken from unsorted whole blood, pairing of alpha and beta chains was not possible.

The study was a case-control design nested within a healthcare worker cohort in London, UK, with weekly nasopharyngeal swab PCR tests and blood sampling. Healthcare workers were recruited between 23 and 31 March 2020, during the week of the UK lockdown, and were followed weekly for up to about 15 weeks. A word on this clonotype: Its specific antigen is unknown. The input lacks base qualities; no much larger clone sits a single base away.

Library preparation used 5' RACE. Data came from a NextSeq 500. To correct for sequencing error and PCR bias, the TCR library protocol tagged individual cDNA molecules with unique molecular identifiers. Sequencing covered both TCR alpha and beta chains, and within each sample the abundances of alpha and beta sequences were tightly co-correlated. In the paper's pipeline: Decombinator V4 was used to annotate the V gene, J gene and CDR3 of the TCR sequences. TCRs were defined as expanded if a significant change between any two time points was detected under a Poisson model with p below 0.0001. TCR abundances were normalised to the total number of TCRs sequenced per sample and were expressed as counts per million. TRAV1-2 paired with TRAJ12, TRAJ20 or TRAJ33 defined MAIT TCRs, while TRAV10 paired with TRAJ18 defined iNKT TCRs. VDJdb, accessed 1 November 2021, was searched for CMV, EBV and SARS-CoV-2 annotated TCRs, excluding TCRs annotated for multiple antigens. The raw public data were reprocessed by TCRdb itself: fastp quality trimming at Q25, MiXCR clonotype calling, in-frame beta chains only. Rows with a matching CDR3 protein are joined into one entry that keeps the most common DNA and genes. The V and J calls were determined by TCRdb, not by the authors. The sample has tens of thousands of distinct CDR3 sequences on record, around 12% of them singletons. The ten top clones hold about 4.5% of the sample.

Findings and caveats that apply to the study as a whole: VDJdb matching was skewed toward anti-spike CD8 responses and likely underestimated virus-specific expansions, missing private and CD4 specificities.

V trim: 4 bases; J trim: 2 bases; unmatched bases: 14. From the cysteine through the phenylalanine, the CDR3 covers 18 amino acids. Of the read, only the CDR3 DNA is kept; its 54 bases are in frame from base 1. CDR1 and CDR2, looked up from the germline V gene (reference sequence), are SEHNR and FQNEAQ. The chain uses TRBV7-9 and TRBJ2-3; 8 bases in the junction line up with TRBD1. This receptor was obtained from an adult who was a healthcare worker with PCR-confirmed SARS-CoV-2 infection or an uninfected control (not recorded which). Material for sequencing was whole blood. CDR3 protein: CASSSISGTGPNTDTQYF. The nucleotides read TGTGCCAGCAGCTCGATTTCCGGGACAGGACCAAACACAGATACGCAGTATTTT.